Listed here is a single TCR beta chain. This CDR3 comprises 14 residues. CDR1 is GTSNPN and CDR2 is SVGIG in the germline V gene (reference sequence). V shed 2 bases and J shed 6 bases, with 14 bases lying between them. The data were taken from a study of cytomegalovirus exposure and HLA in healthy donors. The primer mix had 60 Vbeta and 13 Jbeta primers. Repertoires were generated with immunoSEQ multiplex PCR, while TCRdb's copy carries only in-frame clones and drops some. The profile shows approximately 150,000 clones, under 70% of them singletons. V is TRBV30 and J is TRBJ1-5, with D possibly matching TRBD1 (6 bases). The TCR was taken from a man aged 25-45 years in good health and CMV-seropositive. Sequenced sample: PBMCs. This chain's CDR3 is CAWSPGAVIQPQHF. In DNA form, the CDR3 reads TGTGCCTGGAGTCCAGGGGCTGTAATTCAGCCCCAGCATTTT.